The 22 T cell receptor beta chains presented below share a single source sample, sequenced in a study of T cell changes during pregnancy in multiple sclerosis. Sequencing used immunoSEQ multiplex PCR; TCRdb keeps in-frame clones, though not all of them. The profile shows fewer than 45,000 clones, 89% of them singletons. This material consisted of CD4+ T cells from peripheral blood mononuclear cells, taken after pregnancy. Receptor source: a female donor in good health, enrolled as a control in a pregnancy study.

The chain uses TRBV20-1 and TRBJ2-3; D call uncertain. The CDR3 runs 10 residues. CDR1 and CDR2 from the germline V gene are DFQATT and SNEGSKA (reference sequence). V was shortened by 8 bases and J by 6 bases, with 9 bases between the two germline ends. The CDR3 DNA reads as TGCAGTTTCAGTCCTGATACGCAGTATTTT. Translated, it gives CSFSPDTQYF.

This clone showed up just a few times. The rearrangement uses TRBV30 and TRBJ1-3; no reliable D call. From germline, CDR1 is GTSNPN and CDR2 SVGIG (reference sequence). The CDR3 is 13 amino acids. V was trimmed by 0 bases and J by 4 bases, leaving 7 bases between them. The CDR3 protein is CAWSVNEGNTIYF. The CDR3 DNA reads TGTGCCTGGAGTGTAAATGAGGGAAACACCATATATTTT.

The V call is TRBV4-3, the J call TRBJ1-5; weak D call: TRBD1 (5 bases). The CDR3 covers 14 residues. V was clipped by 0 bases and J by 7 bases, with 10 bases between them. Germline lookup yields CDR1 LGHNA and CDR2 YSLEER. The CDR3 DNA sequence: TGCGCCAGCAGCCAAGAGAGGGGAGGGCAGCCCCAGCATTTT. Encoded protein: CASSQERGGQPQHF.

The chain recombines TRBV6-8 with TRBJ2-1, with D tentatively TRBD2 (5 bases). Trimming took off 2 bases at V and 15 bases at J, with 26 bases between the two ends. CDR1 is MNHGY and CDR2 is SAAAGT in the germline V gene. This CDR3 region has 16 residues. CDR3 sequence reads: CASSYNHWRAPSLGFF. DNA of the CDR3: TGTGCCAGCAGTTACAACCATTGGCGGGCACCCAGCCTTGGGTTCTTC.

This clone occurred a few times. The chain employs TRBV18 and TRBJ1-4, with 9 positions matching TRBD1. This CDR3 is built from 15 residues. V was pared by 7 bases and J by 0 bases, with 3 bases of the junction left unmatched. Per the germline V gene, CDR1 is KGHSH and CDR2 is LQKENI. The CDR3 protein is CASLGQGSTNEKLFF. The CDR3 DNA reads TGTGCCAGCTTGGGACAGGGATCAACTAATGAAAAACTGTTTTTT.

The gene calls are TRBV4-3 and TRBJ1-1; possibly TRBD1 for D (6 bases). This CDR3 is 15 amino acids long. V lost 3 bases to trimming and J lost 0 bases, with 11 bases between them. Germline lookup yields CDR1 LGHNA and CDR2 YSLEER. As DNA, the CDR3 is TGCGCCAGCAGCCACTCGGGGGGCATGAACACTGAAGCTTTCTTT. This translates into CASSHSGGMNTEAFF.

A few counts support this clone. This rearrangement joins TRBV6-1 to TRBJ1-5; a weak D match, TRBD1 (6 bases). Trimming removed 0 bases from V and 5 bases from J, with 11 bases in between. The CDR3 runs to 15 residues. Looked up from germline, CDR1 is MNHNS and CDR2 is SASEGT. Written as DNA, the CDR3 is TGTGCCAGCAGTGAAGCGCGGGGGCTCGATCAGCCCCAGCATTTT. This translates into CASSEARGLDQPQHF.

The rearrangement joins TRBV6-4 to TRBJ1-2; 9 nucleotides match TRBD1. Germline V gene data show CDR1 as MRHNA and CDR2 as SNTAGT. V shed 4 bases, J shed 5 bases, and the junction held 8 bases outside the gene matches. The CDR3 covers 15 residues. CDR3 sequence (DNA): TGTGCCAGCAGTGTCGGCACAGGGGGCGCTTATGGCTACACCTTC. It encodes CASSVGTGGAYGYTF.

This chain uses TRBV6-1 with TRBJ2-3, with 9 bases aligning to TRBD2. The V and J ends lost 1 base and 6 bases, in that order; junction bases with no gene match: 5. The V gene's germline CDR1 is MNHNS and CDR2 SASEGT. The CDR3 is 15 residues long. For the CDR3, the DNA is TGTGCCAGCAGTGAAGGGGCTAGCGGGATGGATACGCAGTATTTT. Amino acid sequence: CASSEGASGMDTQYF.

The chain has TRBV4-1 and TRBJ2-3; 13 nucleotides agree with TRBD2. The J segment lost 6 bases and the V segment lost 3 bases, leaving 3 bases of the junction unmatched. In germline, CDR1 is MGHRA, CDR2 YSYEKL. The CDR3 has 15 amino acids. The CDR3 reads CASSHGLAGVDTQYF. CDR3 coding DNA: TGCGCCAGCAGCCACGGACTAGCGGGGGTGGATACGCAGTATTTT.

The V call is TRBV4-3, the J call TRBJ1-2; perhaps TRBD1 as D (5 bases). V was clipped by 2 bases and J by 6 bases, with 13 bases between them. This CDR3 spans 14 amino acids. Germline V gene data show CDR1 as LGHNA and CDR2 as YSLEER. DNA for the CDR3: TGCGCCAGCAGCCAAAGAGACAGCTCGAATGGCTACACCTTC. Translated, it gives CASSQRDSSNGYTF.

The rearrangement joins TRBV6-6 to TRBJ2-3; D gene unclear. This CDR3 is 12 amino acids long. From germline, CDR1 is MNHNY and CDR2 SVGAGI (reference sequence). V lost 2 bases to trimming and J lost 6 bases, with 6 bases between them. The CDR3 spells CASSYDGDTQYF. CDR3 nucleotides: TGTGCCAGCAGTTACGACGGGGATACGCAGTATTTT.

CDR3 DNA sequence: TGCGCCAGCAGCCCCGACAGGGTGTCTAATGAAAAACTGTTTTTT. It yields the protein CASSPDRVSNEKLFF. The chain uses TRBV5-1 and TRBJ1-4, with 7 nucleotides matching TRBD1. V trimming: 4 bases; J trimming: 3 bases; junction bases outside the gene matches: 6. The CDR3 runs 15 residues. Germline CDR1 is SGHRS and CDR2 is YFSETQ.

The gene calls are TRBV5-1 and TRBJ2-1; 12 positions agree with TRBD2. J gave up 7 bases and V 0 bases, and 5 bases lay outside the gene matches. The V gene's germline CDR1 is SGHRS and CDR2 YFSETQ. The CDR3 has 16 amino acids. Here the CDR3 reads CASSLGGTSGLNEQFF. Written as DNA, the CDR3 is TGCGCCAGCAGCTTGGGAGGGACTAGCGGGTTAAATGAGCAGTTCTTC.

The V and J genes are TRBV5-6 and TRBJ2-3, with 16 bases aligning to TRBD2. V gave up 4 bases and J gave up 7 bases; unmatched junction bases: 9. Germline CDR1 is SGHDT and CDR2 is YYEEEE. The CDR3 sequence is 17 residues long. The CDR3 sequence is CASSAGTSGGAVNTQYF. CDR3 nucleotide sequence: TGTGCCAGCAGCGCCGGGACTAGCGGGGGGGCCGTAAATACGCAGTATTTT.

The chain uses TRBV29-1 and TRBJ2-2, with unresolved D. Germline CDR1 reads SQVTM; CDR2 reads ANQGSEA. The CDR3 has 11 amino acids. V lost 7 bases and J 4 bases, leaving 7 bases between the germline ends. The CDR3 nucleotides read TGCAGCGGTTCAGGCACCGGGGAGCTGTTTTTT. Amino acid sequence: CSGSGTGELFF.

The V gene is TRBV11-2, the J gene TRBJ1-4; the match to TRBD1 covers 11 bases. CDR1 SGHAT and CDR2 FQNNGV come from the germline V gene. The CDR3 length is 14 residues. V trimming: 4 bases; J trimming: 7 bases; junction bases outside the gene matches: 2. CDR3 residues: CASSSGTGGEKLFF. Here the CDR3 DNA reads TGTGCCAGCAGCTCCGGGACAGGGGGTGAAAAACTGTTTTTT.

The J gene is TRBJ2-5, the V gene TRBV7-3; tentatively, D is TRBD1 (6 bases). Germline CDR1 reads SGHTA; CDR2 reads FQGTGA. CDR3 length equals 15 residues. V was trimmed by 5 bases and J by 1 base, leaving 14 bases between them. The CDR3 DNA reads TGTGCCAGCAGCCTCAGACAGGCGGCCCAAGAGACCCAGTACTTC. Residues: CASSLRQAAQETQYF. The full variable domain, rest sourced from reference TRBV7-3 and TRBJ2-5, is GAGVSQTPSNKVTEKGKYVELRCDPISGHTALYWYRQSLGQGPEFLIYFQGTGAADDSGLPNDRFFAVRPEGSVSTLKIQRTERGDSAVYLCASSLRQAAQETQYFGPGTRLLVL.

The chain recombines TRBV6-1 with TRBJ2-7, with TRBD1 matching 9 bases. The germline V gene encodes CDR1 MNHNS and CDR2 SASEGT. The V and J ends lost 6 bases and 0 bases, in that order; junction bases with no gene match: 6. The CDR3 is 15 amino acids. The CDR3 DNA is TGTGCCAGCAGGATACAGGGGGCTTCCTCCTACGAGCAGTACTTC. Protein product: CASRIQGASSYEQYF.

This chain links TRBV5-1 with TRBJ2-3; 8 nucleotides match TRBD2. This CDR3 is built from 19 residues. V lost 4 bases to trimming and J lost 5 bases; unmatched junction nucleotides: 21. Germline V CDR1 and CDR2: SGHRS, YFSETQ. CDR3 DNA sequence: TGCGCCAGCAGCCCGGGACTAGTGACTCTCACCCCTGGGGTAGATACGCAGTATTTT. It translates to CASSPGLVTLTPGVDTQYF.

The chain carries TRBV19 and TRBJ2-4, with TRBD2 matching over 12 bases. This CDR3 is built from 17 residues. Germline V gives CDR1 LNHDA, CDR2 SQIVND (reference sequence). Trimming cost V 3 bases and J 1 base; bases outside gene matches: 4. The CDR3, as DNA: TGTGCCAGTAGTATCCTAGCGGGAGGGAGGGCCAAAAACATTCAGTACTTC. Translated: CASSILAGGRAKNIQYF.

The rearrangement links TRBV7-3 to TRBJ2-7; maybe TRBD1 (5 bases). This CDR3 has 13 amino acids. V was cut by 0 bases and J by 7 bases, with 10 bases left in between. The V gene's germline CDR1 is SGHTA and CDR2 FQGTGA. CDR3 residues: CASSLTRAREQYF. In DNA form, the CDR3 reads TGTGCCAGCAGCTTAACCAGGGCGAGGGAGCAGTACTTC.